These T cell receptor beta chains were read from a single sample in a study of CD8 T cells in Susac syndrome. A single record per CDR3 protein comes from TCRdb applying MiXCR to the immunoSEQ multiplex PCR reads. The table has around 110,000 distinct CDR3 sequences, roughly 94% seen once; the top ten hold roughly 0.29%. Sequencing used CD8+ T cells from PBMCs. These receptors all stem from a human donor with Susac syndrome. Both conserved end residues are part of each CDR3. D genes are given only for firm matches. Only part of the rows carry a size: once, few, many, or a class if the clone is expanded.

TRBJ1-4 | TRBV29-1 | . | . | TGCAGCGCTGAGGGGGTTTATGGGCCAAGCGAAAAACTGTTTTTT | CSAEGVYGPSEKLFF
TRBJ2-3 | TRBV5-1 | TRBD2 | . | TGCGCCAGCAGCCAACCCTCTAGCGGAGTATACACAGATACGCAGTATTTT | CASSQPSSGVYTDTQYF
TRBJ2-1 | TRBV27 | TRBD2 | . | TGTGCCAGCAGTTTGGGGAGCGGGGGCGCAAACAATGAGCAGTTCTTC | CASSLGSGGANNEQFF
TRBJ1-5 | TRBV7-8 | . | . | TGTGCCAGCAGCTTAGCGATGATAGGGGGGCGAATCCTTAATCAGCCCCAGCATTTT | CASSLAMIGGRILNQPQHF
TRBJ2-3 | TRBV20-1 | TRBD2 | . | TGCAGTGCTAGCTTCGGAGCGGGGGCAGATACGCAGTATTTT | CSASFGAGADTQYF
TRBJ1-1 | TRBV5-6 | . | once | TGTGCCAGCAGCTTGATGGGGGGCATGGAAGCTTTCTTT | CASSLMGGMEAFF
TRBJ2-7 | TRBV9 | . | . | TGTGCCAGCAGCGTAGCTAACTCCTACGAGCAGTACTTC | CASSVANSYEQYF
TRBJ1-5 | TRBV13 | . | . | TGTGCCAGCAGCTTAAGGGGTCAGCCCCAGCATTTT | CASSLRGQPQHF
TRBJ2-7 | TRBV20-1 | TRBD1 | . | TGCAGTGCTTATACAGGGGGCGGTTTCTCCTACGAGCAGTACTTC | CSAYTGGGFSYEQYF
TRBJ2-2 | TRBV7-2 | . | . | TGTGCCAGCAGCGAGATAAACACCGGGGAGCTGTTTTTT | CASSEINTGELFF
TRBJ2-3 | TRBV9 | TRBD2 | . | TGTGCCAGCAGCGTAGGACTAGCGGGGGCGGGCACAGATACGCAGTATTTT | CASSVGLAGAGTDTQYF
TRBJ2-1 | TRBV19 | TRBD2 | . | TGTGCCAGTAGTATCGTTAGCGGGGGGGCTTGGAATGAGCAGTTCTTC | CASSIVSGGAWNEQFF
TRBJ2-3 | TRBV3-1 | TRBD2 | few | TGTGCCAGCAGCCCTGGGACTAGCGGGGGCCCTAGCACAGATACGCAGTATTTT | CASSPGTSGGPSTDTQYF
TRBJ2-5 | TRBV12-3/TRBV12-4 | . | . | TGTGCCAGCAGTATAAACCCCGCCGGGACACTCCAAGAGACCCAGTACTTC | CASSINPAGTLQETQYF
TRBJ2-2 | TRBV5-1 | TRBD1 | . | TGCGCCAGCAGCACGGACAGGGGTGGCACCGGGGAGCTGTTTTTT | CASSTDRGGTGELFF
TRBJ1-5 | TRBV27 | . | . | TGTGCCAGCAGTTTATCTTGGCTCAATAGCAATCAGCCCCAGCATTTT | CASSLSWLNSNQPQHF
TRBJ2-3 | TRBV3-1 | . | . | TGTGCCAGCAGCCCTTTGACGCAGTATTTT | CASSPLTQYF
TRBJ2-3 | TRBV7-8 | TRBD1 | . | TGTGCCAGCAGCCCCTCGGACAGGGAGAGCACAGATACGCAGTATTTT | CASSPSDRESTDTQYF
TRBJ2-2 | TRBV12-3/TRBV12-4 | . | . | TGTGCCAGCAGCGAAGGATCTTGGCGCGGGGACCGCACCGGGGAGCTGTTTTTT | CASSEGSWRGDRTGELFF
TRBJ2-7 | TRBV7-2 | . | once | TGTGCCAGCAGCTACGGGGCGGGCAACTACGAGCAGTACTTC | CASSYGAGNYEQYF
TRBJ2-7 | TRBV5-7 | . | . | TGTGCCAGCAGCTTTTCTAGTTTCTACGAGCAGTACTTC | CASSFSSFYEQYF
TRBJ2-6 | TRBV5-4 | . | . | TGTGCCAGCAGCCCGGTGGGTGGGGCCAACGTCCTGACTTTC | CASSPVGGANVLTF
TRBJ2-2 | TRBV7-2 | . | . | TGTGCCAGCAGCTTAATCGGGCTCAGCAACACCGGGGAGCTGTTTTTT | CASSLIGLSNTGELFF
TRBJ2-7 | TRBV29-1 | . | once | TGCAGCGTTGAAGATAACGTACCCTACGAGCAGTACTTC | CSVEDNVPYEQYF
TRBJ1-1 | TRBV7-3 | . | . | TGTGCCAGCAGCTTAACGCCGAACACTGAAGCTTTCTTT | CASSLTPNTEAFF
TRBJ1-6 | TRBV20-1 | TRBD1 | . | TGCAGTGCTACAGACAGGGGAATTGGAATCAGTTCACCCCTCCACTTT | CSATDRGIGISSPLHF
TRBJ2-3 | TRBV5-1 | TRBD2 | . | TGCGCCAGCAGCTTGGTACAGCGGGGGGCCACAGATACGCAGTATTTT | CASSLVQRGATDTQYF